Below are 24 T cell receptor beta chains sequenced from a single sample in a study of graft-versus-host responses after intestinal transplantation. The data were produced by immunoSEQ multiplex PCR, yet TCRdb's version contains in-frame clones alone and is incomplete. The sample has some 62,000 clones, 85% to 95% seen once. These receptors are not linked to any known antigen. Sequencing was performed on unstimulated CD8+ T cells sorted from spleen or lymph node cells, taken before transplant. All receptors come from a human donor who was the organ donor for an intestinal transplant.

V and J are TRBV15 and TRBJ1-5, with 7 bases matching TRBD1. CDR1 is LNHNV and CDR2 is YYDKDF in the germline V gene (reference sequence). V lost 1 base and J lost 0; bases outside the gene matches: 12. This CDR3 is built from 19 residues. Here the CDR3 DNA reads TGTGCCACCAGCAGAGTAAGGTCCTTGGGACAGCTTAGCAATCAGCCCCAGCATTTT. Encoded protein: CATSRVRSLGQLSNQPQHF.

This clone appeared a single time. V gene TRBV5-6 combines with J gene TRBJ2-1; tentatively, D is TRBD2 (5 bases). CDR1 and CDR2 from the germline V gene are SGHDT and YYEEEE. Trimming stripped 2 bases from V and 6 bases from J, with 9 bases between. This CDR3 spans 13 amino acids. The CDR3 DNA is TGTGCCAGCAGCTTCCAAGGGAGCAATGAGCAGTTCTTC. Protein sequence: CASSFQGSNEQFF.

This clone has only one observation. Other DNA sequences in this sample translate to the same CDR3. The J gene is TRBJ2-7, the V gene TRBV7-9; D might be TRBD2 (6 bases). The ends were cut back, 9 bases at V and 6 bases at J, with 24 bases in the middle. CDR3 size: 15 residues. The V gene's germline CDR1 is SEHNR and CDR2 FQNEAQ (reference sequence). CDR3 nucleotide sequence: TGTGCCAGTACCTCCCAGGCGGAGGGCCTGTTCGAGCAGTACTTC. Its translation: CASTSQAEGLFEQYF.

J is TRBJ1-5 and V is TRBV4-3; weak D call: TRBD1 (5 bases). The V and J ends lost 0 bases and 6 bases respectively, with 21 bases between them. Germline V CDR1 and CDR2: LGHNA, YSLEER. The CDR3 has 18 residues. CDR3 in amino acids: CASSQDLIRGGFGQPQHF. The CDR3 nucleotides read TGCGCCAGCAGCCAAGATTTAATTAGGGGAGGGTTCGGTCAGCCCCAGCATTTT.

The rearrangement links TRBV7-9 to TRBJ2-1; TRBD1 aligns across 12 bases. This CDR3 has 17 residues. After removal of 5 bases from V and 6 bases from J, the junction contained 11 bases not matched to a gene. Germline V gene lookup returns CDR1 SEHNR and CDR2 FQNEAQ (reference sequence). As DNA, the CDR3 is TGTGCCAGCAGCCCAATGGGGACAGGGGGCGCGGGCAATGAGCAGTTCTTC. It codes for CASSPMGTGGAGNEQFF. Using reference TRBV7-9 and TRBJ2-1 for the parts outside the CDR3, the full variable domain is DTGVSQNPRHKITKRGQNVTFRCDPISEHNRLYWYRQTLGQGPEFLTYFQNEAQLEKSRLLSDRFSAERPKGSFSTLEIQRTEQGDSAMYLCASSPMGTGGAGNEQFFGPGTRLTVL.

This clone was picked up one time. The chain joins TRBV15 to TRBJ2-7, with 9 bases identical to TRBD2. Trimming took 1 base from V and 7 from J; bases not matched to a gene: 8. The germline V gene encodes CDR1 LNHNV and CDR2 YYDKDF (reference sequence). The CDR3 spans 15 residues. The CDR3: CATSRGAGGPREQYF. The CDR3 bases are TGTGCCACCAGCAGAGGGGCGGGAGGGCCGCGGGAGCAGTACTTC.

J is TRBJ2-1 and V is TRBV9; TRBD2 matches 11 bases. CDR3 length: 17 residues. The trim removed 2 bases at V and 6 bases at J, leaving 10 bases unmatched. Per the germline V gene, CDR1 is SGDLS and CDR2 is YYNGEE. The CDR3 here is CASSVAIAGGPGNEQFF. The CDR3 DNA sequence: TGTGCCAGCAGCGTCGCTATAGCGGGAGGGCCGGGCAATGAGCAGTTCTTC.

On this clone: Distinct nucleotide sequences in the sample also encode this CDR3. The V and J genes are TRBV19 and TRBJ2-7, with D perhaps matching TRBD2 (6 bases). The CDR3 spans 11 residues. Looked up from germline, CDR1 is LNHDA and CDR2 is SQIVND (reference sequence). V was pared by 6 bases and J by 3 bases, with 6 bases between. The CDR3 DNA reads as TGTGCCAGTAGCGGGGGCTACGAGCAGTACTTC. It codes for CASSGGYEQYF.

The gene calls are TRBV11-2 and TRBJ2-1; 10 bases agree with TRBD2. The CDR3 length is 17 residues. Germline CDR1 and CDR2: SGHAT and FQNNGV. The J segment lost 0 bases and the V segment lost 5 bases, leaving 7 bases of the junction unmatched. CDR3 nucleotide sequence: TGTGCCAGCAGCGAAGGGACTAGCGCGAGCTCCTACAATGAGCAGTTCTTC. Translating gives CASSEGTSASSYNEQFF.

V is TRBV2 and J is TRBJ2-2; 12 positions match TRBD1. The CDR3 extends over 17 amino acids. The V gene end was trimmed by 5 bases and the J gene end by 8 bases; junction bases not matched to a gene: 12. In germline, CDR1 is SNHLY, CDR2 FYNNEI. The CDR3, as DNA: TGTGCCAGCAGTATACGACCGGGACAGGGGGCGCAGGGGGAGCTGTTTTTT. Protein sequence: CASSIRPGQGAQGELFF.

CDR3 loop: CASSSIAGAADTQYF. The CDR3 coding sequence is TGTGCCAGCAGCTCTATAGCGGGAGCCGCAGATACGCAGTATTTT. The J gene is TRBJ2-3, the V gene TRBV7-8; 9 nucleotides agree with TRBD2. The CDR3 has 15 amino acids. Germline V gene lookup returns CDR1 SGHVS and CDR2 FQNEAQ. Trimming removed 4 bases from V and 4 bases from J; junction bases left unmatched: 6. Supplemented by reference TRBV7-8 and TRBJ2-3, the full variable domain reads GAGVSQSPRYKVAKRGQDVALRCDPISGHVSLFWYQQALGQGPEFLTYFQNEAQLDKSGLPSDRFFAERPEGSVSTLKIQRTQQEDSAVYLCASSSIAGAADTQYFGPGTRLTVL.

V usage is TRBV5-1 and J usage is TRBJ1-5; TRBD1 aligns across 7 bases. The CDR3 is 16 amino acids. Per germline, CDR1 SGHRS and CDR2 YFSETQ. V dropped 0 bases and J dropped 1; count of bases not matched to a gene: 4. CDR3 nucleotide sequence: TGCGCCAGCAGCTTGGGACAGGGCGACAGCAATCAGCCCCAGCATTTT. It specifies CASSLGQGDSNQPQHF.

The V gene is TRBV7-6, the J gene TRBJ2-3; possible D gene TRBD2, 6 bases. Germline values: CDR1 SGHVS, CDR2 FNYEAQ. V gave up 2 bases and J gave up 4 bases, with 7 bases separating them. This CDR3 has 13 amino acids. CDR3 nucleotide sequence: TGTGCCAGCAGCTTAAGGGAGGCAGATACGCAGTATTTT. This gives the protein CASSLREADTQYF.

This chain uses TRBV6-5 with TRBJ1-1; D perhaps matches TRBD1 (5 bases). The germline gives CDR1 MNHEY, CDR2 SVGAGI. V gave up 4 bases and J gave up 5 bases, with 20 bases separating them. This CDR3 region has 16 residues. The CDR3 reads CASSSYMQGLYTEAFF. The CDR3 nucleotides read TGTGCCAGCAGTTCCTACATGCAGGGTCTGTATACTGAAGCTTTCTTT.

The genes are TRBV19 and TRBJ2-7, with no clear D. This CDR3 spans 15 amino acids. Germline V gives CDR1 LNHDA, CDR2 SQIVND (reference sequence). Deletions cut 6 bases from V and 5 bases from J, with 20 bases between. CDR3 bases: TGTGCCAGTAGCCCAAGACCTTCAAACCGGGACGAGCAGTACTTC. It codes for CASSPRPSNRDEQYF.

This clone occurred once. The chain carries TRBV27 and TRBJ2-1, with TRBD2 identical over 12 bases. Germline V gene sequence: CDR1 MNHEY, CDR2 SMNVEV (reference sequence). CDR3 length: 15 amino acids. J lost 8 bases, V lost 2 bases, and 4 bases had no gene match. Here the CDR3 DNA reads TGTGCCAGCAGTTTACTAGCGGGAGGGCCCCATGAGCAGTTCTTC. Residues: CASSLLAGGPHEQFF.

This chain uses TRBV7-8 with TRBJ2-7; 8 bases line up with TRBD1. The length of the CDR3 is 15 residues. Per germline, CDR1 SGHVS and CDR2 FQNEAQ. V gave up 2 bases and J gave up 3 bases; unmatched junction bases: 6. For the CDR3, the DNA is TGTGCCAGCAGCTTATGGGCCAGGGGGCGCTACGAGCAGTACTTC. Protein product: CASSLWARGRYEQYF.

The chain's CDR3 is CASSTQGDTEAFF. In DNA, the CDR3 is TGTGCCAGCAGCACACAGGGGGACACTGAAGCTTTCTTT. The chain recombines TRBV9 with TRBJ1-1; 8 bases map to TRBD1. V dropped 4 bases and J dropped 3; count of bases not matched to a gene: 2. CDR1 SGDLS and CDR2 YYNGEE come from the germline V gene. CDR3 length equals 13 residues.

CDR3 nucleotide sequence: TGTGCCAGTAGTATCATGGACAGGGTTAATCAGCCCCAGCATTTT. Translation gives CASSIMDRVNQPQHF. The rearrangement joins TRBV19 to TRBJ1-5; TRBD1 matches at 8 bases. The CDR3 runs to 15 residues. Per the germline V gene, CDR1 is LNHDA and CDR2 is SQIVND (reference sequence). V lost 3 bases, J lost 4 bases, and 5 bases stayed unmatched.

This rearrangement joins TRBV12-5 to TRBJ1-1; 8 nucleotides match TRBD1. Germline values: CDR1 LGHNT, CDR2 FRNRAP. J lost 2 bases, V lost 5 bases, and 4 bases had no gene match. The CDR3 is made up of 14 amino acids. The CDR3 loop is CASGTDRGNTEAFF. For the CDR3, the DNA is TGTGCTAGTGGTACAGACAGGGGAAACACTGAAGCTTTCTTT.

The chain couples TRBV28 to TRBJ1-2; no reliable D call. CDR3 length: 14 amino acids. Germline V lookup: CDR1 MDHEN, CDR2 SYDVKM. Trimming left V 2 bases short and J 4 bases short, with 11 bases between. The CDR3 sequence: CASSLQGSSYGYTF. The CDR3 DNA reads as TGTGCCAGCAGTTTACAAGGGAGCAGCTATGGCTACACCTTC.

This clone was observed once. The chain employs TRBV30 and TRBJ1-1; the D is unclear. Germline assignment: CDR1 GTSNPN and CDR2 SVGIG (reference sequence). The CDR3 totals 15 residues. Trimming cost V 2 bases and J 3 bases, with 16 bases left between them. The CDR3 DNA reads TGTGCCTGGAGTCAGTCAACCTTTGATTACACTGAAGCTTTCTTT. Its translation: CAWSQSTFDYTEAFF.

The CDR3 coding sequence is TGTGCCAGCAGTTCCAGGGGCTTCAATCAGCCCCAGCATTTT. Protein sequence: CASSSRGFNQPQHF. The chain carries TRBV27 and TRBJ1-5, with TRBD1 as a possible D gene (6 bases). The germline gives CDR1 MNHEY, CDR2 SMNVEV (reference sequence). Trimming took 4 bases from V and 3 from J, leaving 10 bases between them. This CDR3 spans 14 amino acids.

The rearrangement joins TRBV18 to TRBJ2-2, with 9 bases that match TRBD1. The junction had 21 bases not matched to a gene; V was cut back by 2 bases and J by 5 bases. The CDR3 has 21 residues. Germline V gene sequence: CDR1 KGHSH, CDR2 LQKENI. CDR3 sequence reads: CASSPIWRGDRDFFWTGELFF. The CDR3 coding sequence is TGTGCCAGCTCACCAATATGGAGAGGGGACAGGGATTTCTTTTGGACCGGGGAGCTGTTTTTT.